This T cell receptor (beta chain) was captured in a study of blood T cell repertoires in COVID-19. Study-wide background: The origin of the acute and convalescent COVID-19 samples was the United States, Italy and Spain. PBMCs, B-cell-depleted T cells, or T cells provided the cDNA or gDNA that made up the material.

The CDR3 is 13 amino acids. V lost 7 bases to trimming and J lost 3 bases, with 13 bases between them. The germline CDR1 and CDR2 sequences are SGHRS and YFSETQ. In the original analysis: The assay estimated nucleated cells by amplifying reference gene primers. Libraries were prepared by immunoSEQ multiplex PCR; TCRdb keeps only in-frame clonotypes and omits some of them. The V and J calls and clone size come from that table; D and trimming were worked out from the DNA. Among about 30,000 clones listed, about 88% were seen once. The sequencing sample was made of peripheral blood. The chain carries TRBV5-1 and TRBJ1-2; TRBD1 might be the D (6 bases). The TCR originated in a human donor in a cohort sampled during active COVID-19. The CDR3 sequence: CASREGVDYGYTF. CDR3 bases: TGCGCCAGCCGAGAGGGGGTTGACTATGGCTACACCTTC.